This T cell receptor (beta chain) was identified during a study of vaccination effects on CD4 cells after COVID-19. Study background: Every participant took two doses of the BNT162b2 or mRNA-1273 vaccine. Study-wide results and limits: Few convalescent patients were studied, and early post-infection samples were lacking.

Expansion of antigen-specific CD4+ T cells with viral peptide pools was carried out by the ViraFEST assay before sequencing. Scientists isolated CD4+ T cells after a roughly nine-day culture period ended. Negative nucleocapsid antibody tests before and after vaccination confirmed no previous SARS-CoV-2 infection. Cultivation was performed at about 1.8 million PBMC per well with about 9 IU/ml IL-2 and 9 to 10 ug/ml peptides added. Researchers swapped half the medium for IL-2 medium on both days 3 and 7. Some clones are missing from TCRdb's copy, which holds only in-frame ones; the method was immunoSEQ multiplex PCR. The sample has roughly 50,000 clones, nearly 80% seen once; the top ten hold 6%. Trimming cost V 4 bases and J 0 bases, with 13 bases left between them. CDR3 size: 15 residues. Germline V gives CDR1 SGHTS, CDR2 YDEGEE. In the case of this clone: Its antigen remains unknown.

This specimen was CD4+ T cells from PBMCs cultured with HCoV-OC43 spike peptides, taken before COVID-19 vaccination. Subset of the sample: HCoV-OC43 spike overlapping peptide pool stimulation. This clonotype originated in a human donor who received a COVID-19 vaccine. The chain uses TRBV5-8 and TRBJ1-1, with no clear D. CDR3 amino acids: CASSRSQSLNTEAFF. CDR3 DNA sequence: TGTGCCAGCAGCAGGAGTCAGTCCCTGAACACTGAAGCTTTCTTT.